This TCR beta chain was recorded in a study of immune characteristics of hereditary and idiopathic chronic pancreatitis. At the level of the whole study: The study examined local immune cells and TCRbeta repertoires in the pancreas in hereditary and idiopathic chronic pancreatitis, using control pancreases from organ donors for comparison. The gDNA-based approach was selected because the approach required minimal in vitro experimental manipulation of T cells infiltrating the pancreas. In total, roughly five control pancreases, 7 hereditary chronic pancreatitis pancreases and about six idiopathic chronic pancreatitis pancreases underwent TCRbeta sequencing. Study-level results and caveats: The study did not include chronic pancreatitis caused by alcohol use. Among 13 chronic pancreatitis patients, higher numbers of productive TCR rearrangements went along with higher disease severity scores, showing a positive correlation. Because patient tissue could be obtained only at the time of TPIAT, differences in disease duration may have affected the immune findings. Both chronic pancreatitis groups showed significantly increased TCRbeta repertoire diversity and reduced clonality versus controls. Hereditary and idiopathic chronic pancreatitis differed in Vbeta-Jbeta gene family usage, including TRBV10, TRBV19, TRBV23 and TRBV5.

As to this clone: Its antigen is still unknown. No qualities accompany the bases; no much larger clone lies one base away.

Pancreas tissue with chronic pancreatitis was obtained from patients having total pancreatectomy with islet autotransplantation (TPIAT). None of the chronic pancreatitis patients included in the study had a known history of diabetes. For TCRbeta sequencing, genomic DNA was extracted directly from bulk pancreas tissue without sorting T cells. Pancreas tissues from patients and organ donors were collected consecutively at two US centers. The library was prepared using the immunoSEQ multiplex PCR assay. From pancreatic genomic DNA, the TCRbeta CDR3 region and adjacent sequences were amplified and sequenced. The original methods were these. Productive clonality and productive rearrangement counts were measured along with repertoire diversity, which was expressed as a mean normalized Shannon-Wiener index. The nonparametric Mann-Whitney U test was used to compare repertoire metrics between controls and chronic pancreatitis. A clonotype counted as shared when its CDR3beta sequence had identical amino acid composition and length across subjects. Imported from immuneACCESS, the table was reduced by TCRdb to in-frame sequences with V and J called. These copies leave out some clones; in studies compared against another copy, an unresolved V gene accounts for under half, and the cause of the remainder is not known. V and J calls and clone size follow that table, whereas D and trimming were derived from the DNA. Counted in this sample were around 6,200 clones; around 75% of them appeared once. Roughly 6.6% of the sample is in the top ten clones.

Via the germline V gene, CDR1 is SGHTA and CDR2 FQGNSA. Deletion took 8 bases off V and 1 base off J, with a span of 6 bases between the germline ends. The CDR3 goes from the cysteine to the phenylalanine over 13 residues. Only the CDR3 region is kept as DNA, spanning 39 bases read in frame from base 1. The TCR originated in a human donor with chronic pancreatitis. This chain is built from TRBV7-2 and TRBJ2-6, with no D gene named confidently. The sample comprised pancreas tissue with hereditary chronic pancreatitis. The nucleotide sequence is TGTGCCAGCGGGGAATCTGGGGCCAACGTCCTGACTTTC. Translated, this gives CASGESGANVLTF.